The rows below give T cell receptor beta chains drawn from one sample of a study of OX40 agonist ivuxolimab in advanced cancers. Assay used: immunoSEQ multiplex PCR; TCRdb lists only in-frame clones, some missing. Counted here are some 64,000 clones, about nine tenths occurring once; the ten biggest clones make up 20% to 30%. Sample: CD4+ or CD8+ T cells sorted from blood, taken in a trial of the OX40 agonist ivuxolimab. These TCRs come from an adult with an advanced solid tumor such as melanoma, head and neck, liver or kidney cancer. Both conserved end residues are part of each CDR3. Clone size is stated in some rows and not others, as once, few, many or a class when expanded.

TRBJ2-2 12 TRBV6-1 . CASSRFTGELFF
TRBJ1-1 14 TRBV6-1 . CATRSDDGNTEAFF
TRBJ2-5 14 TRBV19 . CASSTIRNQETQYF
TRBJ2-7 12 TRBV10-2 . CASSEGVYEQYF
TRBJ2-7 15 TRBV9 . CASSVAGLADYEQYF
TRBJ2-5 16 TRBV4-3 . CASSQDSGLTGETQYF
TRBJ2-1 14 TRBV5-1 . CASSLGTGAYEQFF
TRBJ2-7 15 TRBV4-1 . CASSHSGTGAYEQYF
TRBJ2-1 15 TRBV9 . CASSVGLGSHNEQFF
TRBJ2-3 13 TRBV11-2 . CASSQTATDTQYF
TRBJ2-7 19 TRBV13 . CASSFNNWGLAGESYEQYF
TRBJ2-3 12 TRBV2 . CASSDGGDTQYF
TRBJ2-1 10 TRBV10-3 . CAMVPGRAFF
TRBJ2-1 16 TRBV5-1 . CASSLEWLSSYNEQFF
TRBJ1-2 14 TRBV4-1 . CASSQEQQAYGYTF
TRBJ2-1 15 TRBV9 . CASSPLGTGDNEQFF
TRBJ2-7 12 TRBV7-9 . CASSLSRYEQYF
TRBJ1-2 16 TRBV19 . CASSILGTGGVYGYTF
TRBJ2-7 18 TRBV15 once CATSRERPSMGYSYEQYF
TRBJ2-5 15 TRBV7-7 . CASSLGQGPPETQYF
TRBJ1-1 13 TRBV11-2 . CASSPWGNTEAFF
TRBJ2-7 12 TRBV30 . CAWSWQSYEQYF
TRBJ2-1 16 TRBV4-2 . CASSESQAYSYNEQFF
TRBJ1-5 14 TRBV6-5 . CASSNLDSNQPQHF
TRBJ2-3 16 TRBV15 . CATSRGTGVVTDTQYF
TRBJ1-2 15 TRBV27 once CASSLSRVPAYGYTF
TRBJ2-2 15 TRBV28 . CASRLGDILTGELFF
TRBJ2-7 12 TRBV11-2 . CASSLDLYEQYF
TRBJ1-1 15 TRBV4-3 . CASSQDRGFGTEAFF
TRBJ1-5 16 TRBV28 . CASSLFGTGAYQPQHF
TRBJ2-7 13 TRBV28 . CASSLLGGYEQYF
TRBJ2-5 15 TRBV6-5 . CASSYGTGAQETQYF
TRBJ2-7 15 TRBV18 . CASSPRRSSVDEQYF
TRBJ1-5 15 TRBV4-2 . CASSEIGYSNQPQHF
TRBJ1-1 14 TRBV28 once CASSFPSMNTEAFF
TRBJ2-1 12 TRBV13 . CASSLGAIEQFF
TRBJ1-3 15 TRBV11-3 once CASSLRVGPLDTIYF
TRBJ2-1 14 TRBV7-3 . CASSLLAGENEQFF
TRBJ2-2 14 TRBV7-2 . CASSTGPYTGELFF
TRBJ2-5 11 TRBV6-5 . CASSYGETQYF
TRBJ2-3 14 TRBV5-1 . CASSSYRETDTQYF
TRBJ2-3 15 TRBV4-1 . CASSQDYRLTDTQYF
TRBJ2-7 17 TRBV4-1 . CASSQEWASGRSYEQYF
TRBJ2-1 16 TRBV7-9 . CASSLEDYLSYNEQFF
TRBJ1-4 17 TRBV9 . CASIRRGTGDLNEKLFF
TRBJ1-6 14 TRBV6-5 . CASSYGGDGNTLHF